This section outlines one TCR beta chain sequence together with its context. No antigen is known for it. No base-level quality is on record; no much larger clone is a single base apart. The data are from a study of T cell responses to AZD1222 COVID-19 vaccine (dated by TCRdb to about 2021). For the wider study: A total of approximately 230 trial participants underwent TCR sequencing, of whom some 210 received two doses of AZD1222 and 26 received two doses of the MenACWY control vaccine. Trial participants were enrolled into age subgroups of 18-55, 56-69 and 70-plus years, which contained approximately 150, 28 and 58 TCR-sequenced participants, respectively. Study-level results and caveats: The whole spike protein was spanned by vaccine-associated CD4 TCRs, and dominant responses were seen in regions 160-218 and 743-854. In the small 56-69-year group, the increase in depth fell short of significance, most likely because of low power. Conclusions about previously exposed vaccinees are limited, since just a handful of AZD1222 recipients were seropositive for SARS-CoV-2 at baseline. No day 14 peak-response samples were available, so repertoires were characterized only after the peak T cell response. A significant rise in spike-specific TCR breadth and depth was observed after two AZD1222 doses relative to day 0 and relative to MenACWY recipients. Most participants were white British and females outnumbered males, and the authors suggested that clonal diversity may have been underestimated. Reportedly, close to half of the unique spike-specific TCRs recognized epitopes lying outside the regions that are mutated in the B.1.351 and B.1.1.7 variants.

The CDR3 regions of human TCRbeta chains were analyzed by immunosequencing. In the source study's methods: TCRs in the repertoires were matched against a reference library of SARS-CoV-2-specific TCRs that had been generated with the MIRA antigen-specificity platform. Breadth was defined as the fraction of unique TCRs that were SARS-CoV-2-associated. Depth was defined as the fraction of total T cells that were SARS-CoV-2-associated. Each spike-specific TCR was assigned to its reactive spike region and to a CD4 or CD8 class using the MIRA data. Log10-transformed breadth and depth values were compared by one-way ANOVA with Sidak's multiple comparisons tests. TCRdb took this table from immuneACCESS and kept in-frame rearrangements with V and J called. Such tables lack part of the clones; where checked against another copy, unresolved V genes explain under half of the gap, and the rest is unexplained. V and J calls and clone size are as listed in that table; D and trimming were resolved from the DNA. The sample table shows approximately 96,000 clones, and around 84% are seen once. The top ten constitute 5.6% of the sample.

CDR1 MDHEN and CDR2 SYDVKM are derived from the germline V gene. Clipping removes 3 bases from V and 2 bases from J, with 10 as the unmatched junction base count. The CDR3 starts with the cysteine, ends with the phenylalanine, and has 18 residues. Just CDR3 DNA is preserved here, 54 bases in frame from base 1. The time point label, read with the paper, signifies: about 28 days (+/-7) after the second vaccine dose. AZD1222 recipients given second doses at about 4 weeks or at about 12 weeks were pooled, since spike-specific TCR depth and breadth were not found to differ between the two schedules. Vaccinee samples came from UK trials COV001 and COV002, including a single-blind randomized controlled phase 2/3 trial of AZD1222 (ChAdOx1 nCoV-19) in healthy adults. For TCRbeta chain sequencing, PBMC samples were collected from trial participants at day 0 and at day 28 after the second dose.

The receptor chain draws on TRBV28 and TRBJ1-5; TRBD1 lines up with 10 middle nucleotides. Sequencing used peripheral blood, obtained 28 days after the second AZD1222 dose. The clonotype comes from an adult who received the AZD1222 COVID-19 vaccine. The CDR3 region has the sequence CASSFGGIGTGGNQPQHF. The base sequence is TGTGCCAGCAGTTTTGGGGGTATCGGGACAGGGGGCAATCAGCCCCAGCATTTT.